This T cell receptor beta chain was sequenced in a study of early T cells in non-severe SARS-CoV-2 infection. In this sample, this clonotype turned up many times. The CDR3 loop spans 14 amino acids. V gave up 3 bases and J gave up 6 bases, with 16 bases separating them. CDR1 SQVTM and CDR2 ANQGSEA come from the germline V gene. Researchers tagged individual cDNA molecules with unique molecular identifiers. TCRdb re-called the 5' RACE reads with MiXCR, one entry per CDR3 protein. The sample has around 26,000 distinct CDR3 sequences, about 4.5% seen once; the top ten hold about 10%. The sequencing sample was made of whole blood. The chain joins TRBV29-1 to TRBJ2-3, with TRBD2 as a possible D gene (6 bases). This clonotype was obtained from an adult who was a healthcare worker with PCR-confirmed SARS-CoV-2 infection or an uninfected control (not recorded which). CDR3 in DNA: TGCAGCGTTGACTTTCCCCTAGCGAGGGATACGCAGTATTTT. As protein: CSVDFPLARDTQYF.